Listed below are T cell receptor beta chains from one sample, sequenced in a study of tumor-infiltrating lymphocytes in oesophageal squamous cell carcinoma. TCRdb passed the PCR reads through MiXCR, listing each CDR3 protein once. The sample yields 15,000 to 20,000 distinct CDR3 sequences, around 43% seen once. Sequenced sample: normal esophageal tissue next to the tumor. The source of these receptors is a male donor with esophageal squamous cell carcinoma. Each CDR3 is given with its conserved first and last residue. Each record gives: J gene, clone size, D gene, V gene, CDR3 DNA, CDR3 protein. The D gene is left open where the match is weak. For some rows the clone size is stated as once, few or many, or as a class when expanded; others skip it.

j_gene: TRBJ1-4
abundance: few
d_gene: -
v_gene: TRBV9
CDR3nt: TGTGCCAGCAGCGTAGACGGGGTAGATGAAAAACTGTTTTTT
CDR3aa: CASSVDGVDEKLFF

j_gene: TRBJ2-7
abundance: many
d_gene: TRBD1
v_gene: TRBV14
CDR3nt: TGTGCCAGCAGGGACAGGGGCTACGAGCAGTACTTC
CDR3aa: CASRDRGYEQYF

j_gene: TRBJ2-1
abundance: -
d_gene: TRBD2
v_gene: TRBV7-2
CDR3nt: TGTGCCAGCAGCCACCTAGCGGGAGGGCACAGGCATGAGCAGTTCTTC
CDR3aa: CASSHLAGGHRHEQFF

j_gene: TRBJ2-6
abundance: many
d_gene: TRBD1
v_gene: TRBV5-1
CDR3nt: TGCGCCAGCAGCAGAGGGGGGACAGGTCTCCTTGAGGCCAACGTCCTGACTTTC
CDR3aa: CASSRGGTGLLEANVLTF

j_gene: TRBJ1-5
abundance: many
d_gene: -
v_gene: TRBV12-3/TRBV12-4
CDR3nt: TGTGCCAGCGCGGGCCAAAATCAGCCCCAGCATTTT
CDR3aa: CASAGQNQPQHF

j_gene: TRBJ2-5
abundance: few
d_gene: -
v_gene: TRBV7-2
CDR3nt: TGTGCCAGCAGTCTCGGGACTCGCGAGACCCAGTACTTC
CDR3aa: CASSLGTRETQYF

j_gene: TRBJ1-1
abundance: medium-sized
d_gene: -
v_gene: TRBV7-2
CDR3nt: TGTGCCAGCAGCCTCGGACGGCAGAACACTGAAGCTTTCTTT
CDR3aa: CASSLGRQNTEAFF

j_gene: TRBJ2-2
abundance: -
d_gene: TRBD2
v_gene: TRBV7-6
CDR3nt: TGTGCCAGCAGCTTAGCGACTAGCGGGAACACCGGGGAGCTGTTTTTT
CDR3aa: CASSLATSGNTGELFF

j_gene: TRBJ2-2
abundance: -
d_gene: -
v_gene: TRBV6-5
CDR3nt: TGTGCCAGCAGTTACTCAGGGGGGGGCAGGTACACCGGGGAGCTGTTTTTT
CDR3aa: CASSYSGGGRYTGELFF

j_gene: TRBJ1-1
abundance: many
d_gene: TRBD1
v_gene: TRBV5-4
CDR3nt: TGCGCCAGCAGCTCTAGGACAGGGGTTAACACTGAAGCTTTCTTT
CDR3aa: CASSSRTGVNTEAFF

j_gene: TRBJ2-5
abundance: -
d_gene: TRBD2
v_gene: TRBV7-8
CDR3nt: TGTGCCAGCAGCTTTGGACTAGCGACACAAGAGACCCAGTACTTC
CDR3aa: CASSFGLATQETQYF

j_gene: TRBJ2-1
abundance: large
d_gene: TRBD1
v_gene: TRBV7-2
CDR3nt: TGTGCCAGCAGCTTAGCGGGGACAGATTACAATGAGCAGTTCTTC
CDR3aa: CASSLAGTDYNEQFF

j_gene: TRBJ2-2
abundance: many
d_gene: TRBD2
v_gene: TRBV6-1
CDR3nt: TGTGCCAGCAGCGACTTGGTGGGGGGGAGCACCGGGGAGCTGTTTTTT
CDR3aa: CASSDLVGGSTGELFF

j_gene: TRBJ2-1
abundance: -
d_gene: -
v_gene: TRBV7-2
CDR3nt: TGTGCCAGCAGCAGCAGGACAGCCCCCCGGGAGTACTTC
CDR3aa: CASSSRTAPREYF

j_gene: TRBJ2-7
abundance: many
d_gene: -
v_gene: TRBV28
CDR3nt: TGTGCCAGTTCACAGTCCTACGAGCAGTACTTC
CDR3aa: CASSQSYEQYF

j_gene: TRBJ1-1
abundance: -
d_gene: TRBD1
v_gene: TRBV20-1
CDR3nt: TGCAGTGCTAGCGGACAGGGGGGCACTGAAGCTTTCTTT
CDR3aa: CSASGQGGTEAFF

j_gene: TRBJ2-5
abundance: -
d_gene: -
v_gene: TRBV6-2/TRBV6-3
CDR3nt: TGTGCCAGCAGGCCATGGGGGAAGGGTTCATACCAAGAGACCCAGTACTTC
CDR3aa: CASRPWGKGSYQETQYF

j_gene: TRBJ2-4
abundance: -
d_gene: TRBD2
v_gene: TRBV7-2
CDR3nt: TGTGCCAGCATGAAATCGTGGGGGGCTAGCGGGAGGAGGTACAATGAGCAGTACTTC
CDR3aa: CASMKSWGASGRRYNEQYF

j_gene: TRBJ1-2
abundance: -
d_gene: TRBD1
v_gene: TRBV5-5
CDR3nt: TGTGCCAGCAGCTGGGAGGGGACAGTCTATGGCTACACCTTC
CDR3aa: CASSWEGTVYGYTF

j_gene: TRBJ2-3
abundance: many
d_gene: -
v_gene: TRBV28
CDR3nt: TGTGCCAGCAGTTACGGGGGCGGTTCAGATACGCAGTATTTT
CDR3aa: CASSYGGGSDTQYF

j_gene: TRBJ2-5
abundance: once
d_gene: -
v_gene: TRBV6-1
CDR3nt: TGTGCCAGCAGTCAAGGGGGGGGGCGACGGGAGACCCAGTACTTC
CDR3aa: CASSQGGGRRETQYF

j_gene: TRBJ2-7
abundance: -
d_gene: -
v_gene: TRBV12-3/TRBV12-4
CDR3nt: TGTGCCAGCAGCCCCATCCGCGAGCAGTACTTC
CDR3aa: CASSPIREQYF

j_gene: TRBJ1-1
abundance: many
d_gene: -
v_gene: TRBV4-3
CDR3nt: TGCGCCAGCAGCCGTTTTGGAGGGATGAACGCTGAAGCTTTCTTT
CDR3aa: CASSRFGGMNAEAFF

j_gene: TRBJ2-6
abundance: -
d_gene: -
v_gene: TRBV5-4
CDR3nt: TGTGCCAGCAGCCCGAGGGGTACTGGGGCCAACGTCCTGACTTTC
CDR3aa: CASSPRGTGANVLTF

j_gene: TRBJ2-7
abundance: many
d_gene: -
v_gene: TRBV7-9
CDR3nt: TGTGCCGGGGACCACTCCTACAATGAGCAGTACTTC
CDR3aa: CAGDHSYNEQYF

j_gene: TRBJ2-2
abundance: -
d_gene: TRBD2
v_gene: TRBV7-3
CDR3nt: TGTGCCAGCAGCTTAAGTTCCAGCGGGAGTAGGACCGGGGAGCTGTTTTTT
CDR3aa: CASSLSSSGSRTGELFF

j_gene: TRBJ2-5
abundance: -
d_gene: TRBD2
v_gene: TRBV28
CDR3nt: TGTGCCAGCAGCCCTACTAGCGGGACGCAGACCCAGTACTTC
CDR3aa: CASSPTSGTQTQYF

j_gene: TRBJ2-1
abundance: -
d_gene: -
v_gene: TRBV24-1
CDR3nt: TGTGCCACCAGTGATTCCCTAGGTGACTTAGCTAACAATGAGCAGTTCTTC
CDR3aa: CATSDSLGDLANNEQFF

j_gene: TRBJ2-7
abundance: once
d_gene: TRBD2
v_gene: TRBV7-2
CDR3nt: TGTGCCAGCAGCTGGGGAGGGGGAAGGACTAGCGGATACGAGCAGTACTTC
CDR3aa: CASSWGGGRTSGYEQYF

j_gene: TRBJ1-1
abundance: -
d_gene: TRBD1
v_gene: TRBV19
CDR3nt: TGTGCCAGTAGTTTTCCAAGGACAGGGGGGAACACTGAAGCTTTCTTT
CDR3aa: CASSFPRTGGNTEAFF

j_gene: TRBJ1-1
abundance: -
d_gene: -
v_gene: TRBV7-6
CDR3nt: TGTGCCAGCAGCTTACATTTGGACGCCCAGTTTGAAGCTTTCTTT
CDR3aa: CASSLHLDAQFEAFF

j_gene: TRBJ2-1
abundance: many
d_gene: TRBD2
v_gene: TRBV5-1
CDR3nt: TGCGCCAGCAGCTTCCCTAATGCGGGAGTCAACAATGAGCAGTTCTTC
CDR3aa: CASSFPNAGVNNEQFF

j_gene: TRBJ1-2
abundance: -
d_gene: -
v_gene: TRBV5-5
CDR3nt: TGTGCCAGCAGCTTGATGAACGGCTATGGCTACACCTTC
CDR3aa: CASSLMNGYGYTF

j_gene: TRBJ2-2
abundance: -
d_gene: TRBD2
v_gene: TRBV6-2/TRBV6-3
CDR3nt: TGTGCCAGCACCCCTAGGGCGGGAGGTACCGGGGAGCTGTTTTTT
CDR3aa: CASTPRAGGTGELFF

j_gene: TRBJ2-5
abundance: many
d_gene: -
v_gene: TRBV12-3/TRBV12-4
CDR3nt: TGTGCCAGCAGTTACATCCGCGATGAGCAGTACTTC
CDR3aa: CASSYIRDEQYF

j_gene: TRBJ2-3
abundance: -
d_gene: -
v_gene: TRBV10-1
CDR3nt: TGCGCCAGCAGTGAGTCGCGGGATTACACAGATCATACGCAGTATTTT
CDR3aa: CASSESRDYTDHTQYF

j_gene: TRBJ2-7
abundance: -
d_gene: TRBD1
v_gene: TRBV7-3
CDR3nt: TGTGCCAGCAGCTTGGGACAGGGGCCCCATGAGCAGTACTTC
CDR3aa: CASSLGQGPHEQYF

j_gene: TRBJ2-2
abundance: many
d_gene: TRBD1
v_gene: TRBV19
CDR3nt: TGTGCCAGTAGGTTTCAGGGGGACACCGGGGAGCTGTTTTTT
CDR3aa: CASRFQGDTGELFF

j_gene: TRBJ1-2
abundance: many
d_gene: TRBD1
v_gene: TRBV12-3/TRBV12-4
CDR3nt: TGTGCCAGCAGTTTGCCTGACAGGGGGCTGCCGTACGGCTACACCTTC
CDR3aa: CASSLPDRGLPYGYTF

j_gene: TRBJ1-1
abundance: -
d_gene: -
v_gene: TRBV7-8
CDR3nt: TGTGCCAGCAGCTTAGCGTGGGGAAACACTGAAGCTTTCTTT
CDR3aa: CASSLAWGNTEAFF

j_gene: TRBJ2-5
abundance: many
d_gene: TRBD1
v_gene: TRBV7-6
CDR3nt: TGTGCCAGCAGCTTAGTTTCGGGACAGGGACCCTACAATGAGCAGTACTTC
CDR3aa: CASSLVSGQGPYNEQYF

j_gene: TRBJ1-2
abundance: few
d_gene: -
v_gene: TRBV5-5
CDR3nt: TGTGCCAGCAGCGTACAGGGCGACTATGGCTACACCTTC
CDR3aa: CASSVQGDYGYTF

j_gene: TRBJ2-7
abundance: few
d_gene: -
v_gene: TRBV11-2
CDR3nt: TGTGCCAGCAGCCCAGCGCGGGCCCCGGGCTACGAGCAGTACTTC
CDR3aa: CASSPARAPGYEQYF

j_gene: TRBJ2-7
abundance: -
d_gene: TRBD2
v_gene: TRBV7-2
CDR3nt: TGTGCCAGCAGCCTACTAGCGGGAGGCGGCGAGCAGTACTTC
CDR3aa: CASSLLAGGGEQYF

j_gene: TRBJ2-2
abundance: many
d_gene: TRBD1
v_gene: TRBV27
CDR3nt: TGTGCCAGCAGTTTATATAGAGGGACAGGGCTCGGGGAGCTGTTTTTT
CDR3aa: CASSLYRGTGLGELFF

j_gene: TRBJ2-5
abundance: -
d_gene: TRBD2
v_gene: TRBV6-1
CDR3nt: TGTGCCAGCAGCCAACCCGGGACTAGCGACTCTAGCACAGATACGCAGTACTTC
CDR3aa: CASSQPGTSDSSTDTQYF

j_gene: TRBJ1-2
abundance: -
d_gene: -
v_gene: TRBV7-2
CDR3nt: TGTGCCAGCAGCCTGGGACAACCTAACTATGGCTACACCTTC
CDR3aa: CASSLGQPNYGYTF

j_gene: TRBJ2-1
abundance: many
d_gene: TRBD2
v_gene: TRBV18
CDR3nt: TGTGCCAGCTCACCACGTACTAGCGGGAGCGACAATGAGCAGTTCTTC
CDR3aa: CASSPRTSGSDNEQFF

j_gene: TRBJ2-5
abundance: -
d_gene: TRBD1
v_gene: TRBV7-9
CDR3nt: TGTGCCAGCAGCACCCGGACAGGTTTTCCGGAGACCCAGTACTTC
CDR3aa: CASSTRTGFPETQYF

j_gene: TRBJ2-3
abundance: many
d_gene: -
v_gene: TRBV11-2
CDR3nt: TGTGCCAGCAGCTTAGTCCAGGTGACCACAGATACGCAGTATTTT
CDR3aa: CASSLVQVTTDTQYF

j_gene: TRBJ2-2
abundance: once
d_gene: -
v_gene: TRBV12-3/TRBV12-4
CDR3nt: TGTGCCAGCAGTCCCAGGGCAGGGGAGCTGTTTTTT
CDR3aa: CASSPRAGELFF

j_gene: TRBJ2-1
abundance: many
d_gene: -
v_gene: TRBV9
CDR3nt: TGTGCCAGCAGCGTAAGGCTTGGGGACTCCATGGGGAGGAATGAGCAGTTCTTC
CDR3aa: CASSVRLGDSMGRNEQFF

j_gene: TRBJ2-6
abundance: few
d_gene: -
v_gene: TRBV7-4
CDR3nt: -
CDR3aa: CASSWTGKDRGNLRAVLRF

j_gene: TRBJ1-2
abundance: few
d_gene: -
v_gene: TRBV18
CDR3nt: TGTGCCAGCTCACCGGGGGGCGGCTATGGCTACACCTTC
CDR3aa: CASSPGGGYGYTF

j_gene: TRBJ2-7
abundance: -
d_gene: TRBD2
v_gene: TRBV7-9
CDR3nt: TGTGCCAGCAGCTTAGACGCCGGGGGGTACAATGAGCAGTACTTC
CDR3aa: CASSLDAGGYNEQYF

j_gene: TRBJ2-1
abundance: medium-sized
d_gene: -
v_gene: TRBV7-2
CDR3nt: TGTGCCAGCAGCTTATTTATGCCAGGGGTTAAGCGTGAGCAGTTCTTC
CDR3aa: CASSLFMPGVKREQFF

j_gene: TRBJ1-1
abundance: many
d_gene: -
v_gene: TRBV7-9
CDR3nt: TGTGCCAGCAGCCTACAAGGGGTGAACACTGAAGCTTTCTTT
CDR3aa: CASSLQGVNTEAFF

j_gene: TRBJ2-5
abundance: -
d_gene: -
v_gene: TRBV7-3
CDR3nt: TGTGCCAGCAGCCGAGGGGTGGCGGAGACCCAGTACTTC
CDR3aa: CASSRGVAETQYF

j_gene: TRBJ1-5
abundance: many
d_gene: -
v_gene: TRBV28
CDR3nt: TGTGCCAGCAGCCCAGGATGGACCGGGGTCAGGCAGCCCCAGCATTTT
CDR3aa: CASSPGWTGVRQPQHF

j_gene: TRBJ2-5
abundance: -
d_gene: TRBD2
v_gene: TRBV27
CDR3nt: TGTGCCAGCAGACACGGGGGGCTAGCGGGAGTCTCTGAGCAGTACTTC
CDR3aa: CASRHGGLAGVSEQYF